Here is one TCR beta chain with its context. No antigen is known for it. Researchers used 5'RACE with constant-segment primers to make TCR alpha and TCR beta cDNA libraries that carry sample barcodes and UMIs. TCRdb reprocessed the 5' RACE reads with MiXCR, giving one entry per CDR3 protein. The table has about 340,000 distinct CDR3 sequences, 10% to 15% seen once. This sample was included in a study of T-cell memory formation after mild COVID-19. Study-level information: TCR clusters were mostly confined to one donor each. Study results and limitations: Those CD4+ clones that contracted were mainly in CM and EM (CD8+ ones in EMRA).

The sample comprised PBMCs or a T cell subset sorted from them (not recorded which). This receptor was taken from a man in his late teens or twenties who had mild COVID-19 (a few samples of this study predate the infection). Cell type and time point are not known.

The CDR3, as DNA: TGTGCCACCAGCAGAGATCGGGCCATCCAAGAGACCCAGTACTTC. Residues: CATSRDRAIQETQYF. The chain has TRBV15 and TRBJ2-5; D is unclear. Germline lookup yields CDR1 LNHNV and CDR2 YYDKDF (reference sequence). The CDR3 spans 15 residues. V was pared by 0 bases and J by 1 base, with 9 bases between.